What follows are 12 T cell receptor beta chains derived from one specimen sequenced in a study of blood T cell repertoires in COVID-19. Assay: immunoSEQ multiplex PCR; the TCRdb copy retains only in-frame clones and omits some. The data contain a few hundred thousand clones, approximately 90% of them singletons. Specimen: PBMCs or T cells enriched from blood (not recorded which). The receptor source for this set is a woman aged 18-29 years who had been exposed to COVID-19.

The CDR3 region is CASSYSSFYSGNTIYF. For the CDR3, the DNA is TGTGCCAGCAGTTACTCGAGTTTTTACTCTGGAAACACCATATATTTT. The rearrangement uses TRBV6-5 and TRBJ1-3, with unresolved D. In germline, CDR1 is MNHEY, CDR2 SVGAGI. V dropped 0 bases and J dropped 0 bases, with 9 bases sitting between them. This CDR3 spans 16 amino acids.

The rearrangement joins TRBV7-2 to TRBJ2-1, with a weak D call TRBD2 (6 bases). Germline CDR1 reads SGHTA; CDR2 reads FQGNSA. The CDR3 spans 15 residues. The V gene lost 1 base and the J gene lost 3 bases, with 10 bases spanning the gap. The CDR3 loop reads CASSLVAGFYNEQFF. CDR3 bases: TGTGCCAGCAGCTTAGTTGCGGGATTCTACAATGAGCAGTTCTTC.

V gene TRBV19 combines with J gene TRBJ2-7; weak D call: TRBD2 (5 bases). V shed 9 bases and J shed 7 bases, with 19 bases lying between them. This CDR3 region has 13 residues. The germline gives CDR1 LNHDA, CDR2 SQIVND (reference sequence). The chain's CDR3 is CASGQEAWREQYF. CDR3 bases: TGTGCCAGCGGGCAGGAGGCTTGGAGGGAGCAGTACTTC.

DNA for the CDR3: TGCAGCGTTGAAAGGGCGACAGGGCGACCCTACGAGCAGTACTTC. It codes for CSVERATGRPYEQYF. The V gene is TRBV29-1, the J gene TRBJ2-7; TRBD1 matches 7 bases. Looked up from germline, CDR1 is SQVTM and CDR2 is ANQGSEA. With 2 bases clipped from V and 2 bases from J, the junction kept 9 bases outside the gene matches. The CDR3 extends over 15 amino acids.

This clone was observed a few times. The rearrangement uses TRBV18 and TRBJ1-6; the match to TRBD1 covers 9 bases. Trimming took 3 bases from V and 8 from J; bases not matched to a gene: 8. This CDR3 has 16 residues. Germline V gene data show CDR1 as KGHSH and CDR2 as LQKENI. This CDR3 reads CASSPQGQGIHSPLHF. DNA for the CDR3: TGTGCCAGCTCACCTCAGGGACAGGGTATCCATTCACCCCTCCACTTT.

CDR3 nucleotides: TGTGCCACCAGCAGATCCACAGGGGGCGAGTGGAACACTGAAGCTTTCTTT. Residues: CATSRSTGGEWNTEAFF. The gene calls are TRBV15 and TRBJ1-1; 9 bases are shared with TRBD1. The germline V gene has CDR1 LNHNV and CDR2 YYDKDF (reference sequence). V gave up 2 bases and J gave up 1 base; unmatched junction bases: 8. This CDR3 is 17 amino acids long. Together with reference TRBV15 and TRBJ1-1, the CDR3 gives the full variable domain: DAMVIQNPRYQVTQFGKPVTLSCSQTLNHNVMYWYQQKSSQAPKLLFHYYDKDFNNEADTPDNFQSRRPNTSFCFLDIRSPGLGDTAMYLCATSRSTGGEWNTEAFFGQGTRLTVV.

This chain links TRBV25-1 with TRBJ2-7, with 14 bases identical to TRBD2. This CDR3 contains 13 residues. The germline V gene has CDR1 MGHDK and CDR2 SYGVNS. The V segment lost 11 bases and the J segment 5 bases; nucleotides outside the gene matches: 5. The CDR3 DNA reads as TGTGCCTGCGGACTAGCGGGAGGAAACGAGCAGTACTTC. It yields the protein CACGLAGGNEQYF.

This clone was seen only once. The chain has TRBV5-8 and TRBJ1-1; D unclear. Trimming took 3 bases from V and 1 from J, leaving 13 bases between them. CDR1 and CDR2 (germline): SGHTS, YDEGEE. CDR3 length: 15 amino acids. CDR3 nucleotide sequence: TGTGCCAGCAGCTCTCGGAGTCTAAGGAACACTGAAGCTTTCTTT. Residues: CASSSRSLRNTEAFF. Together with reference TRBV5-8 and TRBJ1-1, the CDR3 gives the full variable domain: EAGVTQSPTHLIKTRGQQATLRCSPISGHTSVYWYQQALGLGLQFLLWYDEGEERNRGNFPPRFSGRQFPNYSSELNVNALELEDSALYLCASSSRSLRNTEAFFGQGTRLTVV.

In its sample, this clone was seen a few times. The rearrangement joins TRBV3-1 (or the pseudogene TRBV3-2) to TRBJ2-3, with 11 bases lining up with TRBD2. The CDR3 extends over 15 amino acids. Germline-derived CDR1 and CDR2 are LGHDT and YNNKEL (reference sequence). Trimming at V came to 2 bases and at J to 4 bases, leaving 2 bases not matched to a gene. The CDR3 reads CASSQTSGSPDTQYF. DNA for the CDR3: TGTGCCAGCAGCCAAACTAGCGGGAGTCCAGATACGCAGTATTTT.

The rearrangement links TRBV5-6 to TRBJ2-7; possible D gene TRBD1, 5 bases. The V and J ends lost 4 bases and 9 bases respectively, with 14 bases between them. The CDR3 consists of 12 residues. The germline gives CDR1 SGHDT, CDR2 YYEEEE. The CDR3 sequence is CASSQAGSGQYF. The CDR3 nucleotides are TGTGCCAGCAGCCAGGCAGGGTCGGGGCAGTACTTC.

The chain recombines TRBV5-5 with TRBJ2-6; D remains unclear. Trimming removed 4 bases at V and 1 base at J, with 12 bases between. Germline values: CDR1 SGHKS, CDR2 YYEKEE (reference sequence). The CDR3 extends over 16 amino acids. In DNA form, the CDR3 reads TGTGCCAGCAGCCCCCCGGGTACGTCTGGGGCCAACGTCCTGACTTTC. This translates into CASSPPGTSGANVLTF.

This rearrangement joins TRBV24-1 to TRBJ2-4; 8 bases are a match to TRBD1. Germline V gene sequence: CDR1 KGHDR, CDR2 SFDVKD. The CDR3 length is 13 residues. Trimming removed 9 bases from V and 6 bases from J; junction bases left unmatched: 6. As DNA, the CDR3 is TGTGCCACCCCGGTTGGGACAGGAAACATTCAGTACTTC. Its translation: CATPVGTGNIQYF.